The T cell receptor beta chain under discussion was sequenced for a study of regulatory T cells in long-lasting Graves disease. Noted time point: newly diagnosed GD, antithyroid drugs for less than 3 months. TCR sequences were obtained from RNA taken from PBMCs. This clonotype was counted ten times or more. Through Arm-PCR of CDR3 regions and iRepertoire HTBI primers, TCR beta libraries were built. MiXCR, run by TCRdb on the multiplex PCR reads, gives a single entry per CDR3 protein. Of roughly 420,000 distinct CDR3 sequences listed, 15% to 19% are singletons. The CDR3 extends over 19 amino acids. Germline assignment: CDR1 MNHEY and CDR2 SVGAGI. J gave up 4 bases and V 0 bases, and 16 bases lay outside the gene matches.

The sequenced sample was peripheral blood mononuclear cells (PBMCs), obtained at new diagnosis, from a patient treated with antithyroid drugs. The genes are TRBV6-5 and TRBJ1-2; 8 bases match TRBD1. The clonotype was recovered from a female donor with Graves disease. The CDR3 protein is CASSYSILARDRLSYGYTF. CDR3 DNA sequence: TGTGCCAGCAGTTACTCGATCCTCGCCCGGGACAGGTTATCCTATGGCTACACCTTC.